Below, 10 T cell receptor beta chains from the same sample are listed, as sequenced in a study of T-cell memory formation after mild COVID-19. Each CDR3 protein is one row after TCRdb ran MiXCR on the 5' RACE reads. The sample contains fewer than 15,000 distinct CDR3 sequences, around 15% of which appear only once. Sequenced material: PBMCs or a T cell subset sorted from them (not recorded which). These receptors were obtained from a man aged 18 to 29 who had mild COVID-19 (a few samples of this study predate the infection). Cell type and time point are not known.

This clonotype has a handful of counts. This sequence joins TRBV7-2 and TRBJ1-1, with D uncertain. The CDR3 loop spans 15 amino acids. CDR1 SGHTA and CDR2 FQGNSA come from the germline V gene. With 1 base removed from V and 1 base from J, the gap between germline ends came to 10 bases. The CDR3, as DNA: TGTGCCAGCAGCTTAGTAGGAAGGAGGAACACTGAAGCTTTCTTT. Protein product: CASSLVGRRNTEAFF. Drawing the rest from reference TRBV7-2 and TRBJ1-1, the complete variable domain is GAGVSQSPSNKVTEKGKDVELRCDPISGHTALYWYRQSLGQGLEFLIYFQGNSAPDKSGLPSDRFSAERTGGSVSTLTIQRTQQEDSAVYLCASSLVGRRNTEAFFGQGTRLTVV.

The V gene is TRBV28, the J gene TRBJ1-1; D ambiguous. V lost 5 bases and J lost 0, with 13 bases in between. Germline CDR1 MDHEN, CDR2 SYDVKM. There are 15 residues in the CDR3. Written as DNA, the CDR3 is TGTGCCAGCAGTCCTTTTGAGAGTCTGAACACTGAAGCTTTCTTT. This encodes CASSPFESLNTEAFF.

This clonotype was picked up many times. The chain has TRBV9 and TRBJ2-2, with D possibly TRBD1 on 7 matching bases. The germline V gene encodes CDR1 SGDLS and CDR2 YYNGEE. The CDR3 is made up of 15 amino acids. V lost 4 bases, J lost 1 base, and 11 bases lay in between. CDR3 residues: CASSLQGGNTGELFF. CDR3 nucleotides: TGTGCCAGCAGCCTCCAGGGGGGGAACACCGGGGAGCTGTTTTTT.

This clonotype occurred many times. This chain joins TRBV6-2 or TRBV6-3 and TRBJ2-5; 7 nucleotides line up with TRBD2. Losses at the gene ends were 8 bases for V and 4 bases for J; bases not matched to a gene: 10. The CDR3 totals 14 residues. Looked up from germline, CDR1 is MNHEY and CDR2 is SVGEGT. CDR3 nucleotides: TGTGCCAGCCGCTCTGACCGCGGGGGAGAGACCCAGTACTTC. Its protein product is CASRSDRGGETQYF.

This rearrangement joins TRBV12-3 or TRBV12-4 to TRBJ2-2; maybe TRBD1 (5 bases). There are 15 residues in the CDR3. Trimming left V 7 bases short and J 6 bases short, with 18 bases between. CDR3 nucleotides: TGTGCCAGCACCAAACCCAGGGAAACGTCCGGGGAGCTGTTTTTT. It encodes CASTKPRETSGELFF.

This clonotype was counted many times. This sequence joins TRBV20-1 and TRBJ2-1; 9 nucleotides match TRBD1. This CDR3 region has 17 residues. The trim removed 0 bases at V and 7 bases at J, leaving 13 bases unmatched. The germline CDR1 and CDR2 sequences are DFQATT and SNEGSKA (reference sequence). The CDR3 reads CSARDRGGDRVGNEQFF. DNA for the CDR3: TGCAGTGCTAGAGATCGGGGTGGGGACAGGGTAGGGAATGAGCAGTTCTTC.

The table lists this clonotype with many counts. The V call is TRBV5-1, the J call TRBJ2-2; TRBD1 matches 10 bases. From germline, CDR1 is SGHRS and CDR2 YFSETQ. With 2 bases clipped from V and 3 bases from J, the junction kept 4 bases outside the gene matches. The CDR3 runs 16 residues. The CDR3 bases are TGCGCCAGCAGCTTCTTGACAGGGGGCTACACCGGGGAGCTGTTTTTT. The encoded protein is CASSFLTGGYTGELFF.

This clonotype came up many times. J is TRBJ2-5 and V is TRBV9; TRBD1 is a possible D gene (5 bases). Germline assignment: CDR1 SGDLS and CDR2 YYNGEE. Deletions cut 2 bases from V and 2 bases from J, with 16 bases between. The CDR3 contains 16 residues. The CDR3 spells CASSVYGAHGQETQYF. The CDR3 nucleotides are TGTGCCAGCAGCGTGTATGGGGCGCATGGGCAAGAGACCCAGTACTTC.

The chain recombines TRBV9 with TRBJ2-6, with TRBD1 identical over 8 bases. Per the germline V gene, CDR1 is SGDLS and CDR2 is YYNGEE. CDR3 length: 17 residues. Trimming cost V 4 bases and J 1 base; bases outside gene matches: 7. CDR3 DNA: TGTGCCAGCAGCTCGACAGGGGTCCCTTCTGGGGCCAACGTCCTGACTTTC. The encoded protein is CASSSTGVPSGANVLTF.

The rearrangement joins TRBV20-1 to TRBJ1-2, with 7 bases fitting TRBD1. Germline CDR1 and CDR2: DFQATT and SNEGSKA (reference sequence). J was trimmed by 0 bases and V by 5 bases; bases with no gene match: 6. The CDR3 has 14 residues. The CDR3 loop is CSALGTAANYGYTF. DNA for the CDR3: TGCAGTGCTCTGGGGACAGCCGCTAACTATGGCTACACCTTC.